The clone carrying this T cell receptor (beta chain) was detected many times. Its antigen is still unknown. The data were taken from a study of molecular identifiers for immune sequencing clone quantification. TCRdb independently ran MiXCR on the PCR reads; one entry per CDR3 protein. Of under 600,000 distinct CDR3 sequences listed, about a fifth are singletons. Looked up from germline, CDR1 is SGHNT and CDR2 is YYREEE (reference sequence). CDR3 length: 14 residues. Trimming stripped 1 base from V and 5 bases from J, with 12 bases between. General observations from the study: Whereas naive cells kept under 1% of molecules in clones above 20 RNA copies, such clones held over 97% in effectors. Jurkat TCR RNA spiked in from one cell reportedly remained identifiable amid about a million naive cells.

The chain links TRBV5-4 to TRBJ2-5; weak D call: TRBD1 (5 bases). The source of this sequence is a human donor in good health. Some libraries in this study had Jurkat cell RNA spiked in. Sequenced material: naive CD8+ T cells from blood, with Jurkat cell RNA spiked in. Subset described: FACS-sorted CD8+CD4-CCR7+CD45RA+ naive T cells. CDR3 sequence: CASSLRGSLETQYF. DNA of the CDR3: TGTGCCAGCAGCTTGAGGGGCAGTCTGGAGACCCAGTACTTC.